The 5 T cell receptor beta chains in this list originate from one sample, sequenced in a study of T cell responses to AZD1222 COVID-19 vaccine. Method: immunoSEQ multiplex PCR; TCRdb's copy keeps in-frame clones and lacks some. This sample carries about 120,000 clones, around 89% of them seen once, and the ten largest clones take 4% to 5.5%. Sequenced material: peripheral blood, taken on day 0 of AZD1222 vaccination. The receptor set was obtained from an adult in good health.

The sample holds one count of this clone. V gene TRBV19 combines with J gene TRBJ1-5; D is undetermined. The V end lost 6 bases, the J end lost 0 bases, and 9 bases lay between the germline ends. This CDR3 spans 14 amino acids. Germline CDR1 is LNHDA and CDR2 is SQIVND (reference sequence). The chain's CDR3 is CASSKEYSNQPQHF. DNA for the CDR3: TGTGCCAGTAGCAAGGAATATAGCAATCAGCCCCAGCATTTT.

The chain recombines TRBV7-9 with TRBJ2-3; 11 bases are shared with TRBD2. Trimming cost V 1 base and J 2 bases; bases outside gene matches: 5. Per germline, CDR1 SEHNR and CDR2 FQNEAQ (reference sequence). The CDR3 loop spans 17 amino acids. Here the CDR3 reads CASSLVAGGPPTDTQYF. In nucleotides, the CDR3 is TGTGCCAGCAGCTTAGTAGCGGGGGGGCCCCCCACAGATACGCAGTATTTT.

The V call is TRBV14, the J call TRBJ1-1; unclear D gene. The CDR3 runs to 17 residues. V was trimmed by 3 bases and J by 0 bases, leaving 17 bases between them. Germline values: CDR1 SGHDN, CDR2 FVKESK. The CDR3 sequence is CASSHPSGVGMNTEAFF. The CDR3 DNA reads TGTGCCAGCAGCCATCCTTCCGGGGTGGGGATGAACACTGAAGCTTTCTTT.

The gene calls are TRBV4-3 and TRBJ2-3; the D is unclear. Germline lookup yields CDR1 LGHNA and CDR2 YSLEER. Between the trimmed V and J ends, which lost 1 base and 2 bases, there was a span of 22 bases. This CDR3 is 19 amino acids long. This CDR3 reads CASSQVTSGPKRHTDTQYF. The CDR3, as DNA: TGCGCCAGCAGCCAAGTTACCTCCGGCCCGAAAAGGCACACAGATACGCAGTATTTT.

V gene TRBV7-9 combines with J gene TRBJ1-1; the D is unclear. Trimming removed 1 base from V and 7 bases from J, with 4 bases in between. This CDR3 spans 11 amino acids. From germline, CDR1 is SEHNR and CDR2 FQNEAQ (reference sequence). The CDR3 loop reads CASSLDSEAFF. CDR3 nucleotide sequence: TGTGCCAGCAGCTTAGACAGTGAAGCTTTCTTT.